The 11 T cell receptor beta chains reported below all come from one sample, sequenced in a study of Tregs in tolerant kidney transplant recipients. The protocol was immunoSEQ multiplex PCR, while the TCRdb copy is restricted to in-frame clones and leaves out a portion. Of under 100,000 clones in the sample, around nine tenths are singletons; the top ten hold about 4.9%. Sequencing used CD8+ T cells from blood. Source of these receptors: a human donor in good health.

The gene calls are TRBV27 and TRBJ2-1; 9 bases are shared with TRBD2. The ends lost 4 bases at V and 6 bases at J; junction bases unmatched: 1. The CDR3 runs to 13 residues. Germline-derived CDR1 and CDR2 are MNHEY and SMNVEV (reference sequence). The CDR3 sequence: CASSYSGSNEQFF. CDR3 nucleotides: TGTGCCAGCAGTTATAGCGGGAGCAATGAGCAGTTCTTC.

The CDR3 coding sequence is TGTGCCAGCAGCCAAGTGAGGACAGGGCTGAACACTGAAGCTTTCTTT. Encoded protein: CASSQVRTGLNTEAFF. The chain has TRBV14 and TRBJ1-1; 8 bases agree with TRBD1. The junction had 4 bases not matched to a gene; V was cut back by 1 base and J by 0 bases. CDR1 and CDR2 (germline): SGHDN, FVKESK. This CDR3 has 16 amino acids.

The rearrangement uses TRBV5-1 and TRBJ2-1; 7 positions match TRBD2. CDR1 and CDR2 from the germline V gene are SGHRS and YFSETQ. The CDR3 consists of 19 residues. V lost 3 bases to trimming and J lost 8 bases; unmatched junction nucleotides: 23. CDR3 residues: CASSSPPGTHWREWDEQFF. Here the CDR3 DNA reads TGCGCCAGCAGCTCCCCCCCGGGGACCCACTGGCGGGAGTGGGATGAGCAGTTCTTC.

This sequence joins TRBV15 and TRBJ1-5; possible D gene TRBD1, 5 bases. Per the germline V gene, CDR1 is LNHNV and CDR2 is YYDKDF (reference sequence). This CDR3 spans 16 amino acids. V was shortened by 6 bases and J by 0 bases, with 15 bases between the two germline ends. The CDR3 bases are TGTGCCACCAGATCTCAGGGAGCTTATAGCAATCAGCCCCAGCATTTT. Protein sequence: CATRSQGAYSNQPQHF.

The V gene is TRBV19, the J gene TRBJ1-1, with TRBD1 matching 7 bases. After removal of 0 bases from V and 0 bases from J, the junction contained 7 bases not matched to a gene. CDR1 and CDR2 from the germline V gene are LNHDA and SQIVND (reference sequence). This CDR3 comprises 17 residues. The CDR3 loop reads CASSIDLRTGMNTEAFF. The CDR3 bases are TGTGCCAGTAGTATAGATCTGAGGACAGGCATGAACACTGAAGCTTTCTTT.

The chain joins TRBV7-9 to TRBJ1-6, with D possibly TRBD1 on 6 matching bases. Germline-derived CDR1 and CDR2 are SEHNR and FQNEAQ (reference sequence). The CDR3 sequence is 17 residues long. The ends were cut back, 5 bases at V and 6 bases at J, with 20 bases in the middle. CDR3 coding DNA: TGTGCCAGCAGCGCAGTACAGGGCCCGACACCTAATTCACCCCTCCACTTT. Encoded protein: CASSAVQGPTPNSPLHF.

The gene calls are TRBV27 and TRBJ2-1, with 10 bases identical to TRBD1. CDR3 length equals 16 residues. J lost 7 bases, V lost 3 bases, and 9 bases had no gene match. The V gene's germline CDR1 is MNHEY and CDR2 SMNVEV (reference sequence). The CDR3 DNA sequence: TGTGCCAGCAGTTTGCTTGGGGGACAGGGGCCAAATGAGCAGTTCTTC. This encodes CASSLLGGQGPNEQFF.

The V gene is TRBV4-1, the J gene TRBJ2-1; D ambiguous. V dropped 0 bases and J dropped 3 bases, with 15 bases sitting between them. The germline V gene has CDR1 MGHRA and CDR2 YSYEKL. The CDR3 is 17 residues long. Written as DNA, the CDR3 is TGCGCCAGCAGCCAAGAGACCACACTCCCCGACTACAATGAGCAGTTCTTC. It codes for CASSQETTLPDYNEQFF.

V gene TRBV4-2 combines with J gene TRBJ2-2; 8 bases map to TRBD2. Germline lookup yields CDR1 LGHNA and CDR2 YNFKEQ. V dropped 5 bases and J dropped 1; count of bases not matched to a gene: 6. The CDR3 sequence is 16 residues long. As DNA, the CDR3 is TGTGCCAGCAGCGTGGAGCGGGGGCTGAACACCGGGGAGCTGTTTTTT. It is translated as CASSVERGLNTGELFF.

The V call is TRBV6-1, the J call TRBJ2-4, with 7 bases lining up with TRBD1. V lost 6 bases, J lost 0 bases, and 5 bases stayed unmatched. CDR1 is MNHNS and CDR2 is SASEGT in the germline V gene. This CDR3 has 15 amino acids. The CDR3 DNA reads TGTGCCAGCAGCTGGGACAGCCCAGCCAAAAACATTCAGTACTTC. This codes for CASSWDSPAKNIQYF.

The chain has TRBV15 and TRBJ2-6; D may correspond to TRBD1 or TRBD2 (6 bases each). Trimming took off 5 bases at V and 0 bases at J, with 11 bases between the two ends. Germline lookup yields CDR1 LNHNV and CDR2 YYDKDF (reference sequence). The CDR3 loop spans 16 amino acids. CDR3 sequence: CATSPPGASGANVLTF. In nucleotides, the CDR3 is TGTGCCACCAGCCCTCCGGGGGCCTCTGGGGCCAACGTCCTGACTTTC.